This record concerns one TCR beta chain sequence. The clone's antigen remains unknown. Per-nucleotide qualities are absent, and no much larger clonotype sits a single base away. The intended sense of this specimen's time point label: baseline before first vaccination. Vaccinee samples came from UK trials COV001 and COV002, including a single-blind randomized controlled phase 2/3 trial of AZD1222 (ChAdOx1 nCoV-19) in healthy adults. For TCRbeta chain sequencing, PBMC samples were collected from trial participants at day 0 and at day 28 after the second dose. The CDR3 numbers 10 residues from cysteine through phenylalanine. The entry retains the CDR3 DNA only, 30 bases that are in frame from base 1. Reading the germline V gene gives CDR1 SQVTM and CDR2 ANQGSEA. The CDR3 regions of human TCRbeta chains were subjected to immunosequencing. In the source study's methods: TCRs in the repertoires were matched against a reference library of SARS-CoV-2-specific TCRs that had been generated with the MIRA antigen-specificity platform. Breadth was defined as the fraction of unique TCRs that were SARS-CoV-2-associated, and depth was defined as the fraction of total T cells that were SARS-CoV-2-associated. Using the MIRA data, every spike-specific TCR was mapped to the spike region that the TCR reacted to and assigned to either a CD4 or a CD8 class. Log10-transformed breadth and depth values were compared by one-way ANOVA with Sidak's multiple comparisons tests. In TCRdb, the immuneACCESS table is reduced to in-frame sequences with V and J assigned. These tables do not hold every clone; where another copy was compared, an unresolved V gene accounts for under half, and the others remain unexplained. D and trimming were read from the DNA, whereas the V and J calls and clone size are those reported in that table. The sample has about 140,000 clones on record, roughly 90% of them singletons. Jointly, the top ten make up 1.3% to 1.5% of the sample.

This record comes from a study of T cell responses to AZD1222 COVID-19 vaccine (dated by TCRdb to the early 2020s). Describing the broader study: Because spike-specific TCR depth and breadth did not differ between the two schedules, AZD1222 recipients who got a second dose at roughly 4 weeks were pooled with those who got a second dose at roughly 12 weeks. TCR sequencing covered approximately 230 trial participants: 200 to 220 given two doses of AZD1222 and about 26 given two doses of MenACWY control vaccine. Enrollment into the trials was organized by age into subgroups of 18-55, 56-69 and 70-plus years, and those subgroups contained approximately 150, 30 and 60 TCR-sequenced participants, respectively. Here is what the overall study found, with its caveats: A significant rise in spike-specific TCR breadth and depth was observed after two AZD1222 doses relative to day 0 and relative to MenACWY recipients. Participants were mostly white British, with more females than males. The authors suggested clonal diversity may have been underestimated. Reportedly, close to half of the unique spike-specific TCRs recognized epitopes lying outside the regions that are mutated in the B.1.351 and B.1.1.7 variants. Because no samples from the day 14 peak response were available, repertoires could be characterized only after the peak T cell response. CD4 TCRs associated with the vaccine covered the entire spike protein, and the dominant responses were in regions 160-218 and 743-854. Only a handful of AZD1222 recipients were SARS-CoV-2 seropositive at baseline, limiting conclusions about previously exposed vaccinees. The 56-69-year group was small, and its depth increase did not reach significance, likely because of low power.

The sequence was obtained from an adult in good health. The sequences come from peripheral blood, collected on day 0 of AZD1222 vaccination. The sequence is built from TRBV29-1 and TRBJ1-3; the D gene is perhaps TRBD1, on 6 matching bases. The DNA reads as follows: TGCCCCGGGGGCGGAAACACCATATATTTT. The encoded protein is CPGGGNTIYF.